This T cell receptor beta chain is drawn from a study of blood T cell repertoires in COVID-19. Study-wide background: PBMCs, B-cell-depleted T cells, or T cells provided the cDNA or gDNA that made up the material.

TCRdb's table, derived via immunoSEQ multiplex PCR, lists solely in-frame clones and lacks some. Of fewer than 300,000 clones listed, about nine tenths are singletons. CDR1 and CDR2 from the germline V gene are SNHLY and FYNNEI. The CDR3 runs 15 residues. V was shortened by 6 bases and J by 6 bases, with 18 bases between the two germline ends. Clinical history reported by participants formed the basis on which cohorts were assigned. The chain uses TRBV2 and TRBJ1-5, with D perhaps matching TRBD1 (5 bases). What was sequenced was PBMCs or T cells enriched from blood (not recorded which). The clonotype was recovered from a middle-aged woman with acute COVID-19. The CDR3 reads CASSVEGAGGQPQHF. The CDR3 region has the DNA TGTGCCAGCAGCGTCGAAGGGGCGGGAGGTCAGCCCCAGCATTTT.